This T cell receptor (beta chain) was captured in a study of control samples from healthy donors and cancer patients. Data came from immunoSEQ multiplex PCR; TCRdb stores just in-frame clones and leaves some out. Of 140,000 or so clones detected, 91% appear once; the ten largest clones hold 3.2%. The sample comprised blood. This TCR was recovered from a man in his thirties or forties in good health.

CDR3 DNA sequence: TGCGCCAGCAGCTTGACAGGGAGAGGTGAAAAACTGTTTTTT. Its protein product is CASSLTGRGEKLFF. J is TRBJ1-4 and V is TRBV5-1, with D perhaps matching TRBD1 (6 bases). The length of the CDR3 is 14 residues. In germline, CDR1 is SGHRS, CDR2 YFSETQ. Trimming removed 1 base at V and 7 bases at J, with 11 bases between.